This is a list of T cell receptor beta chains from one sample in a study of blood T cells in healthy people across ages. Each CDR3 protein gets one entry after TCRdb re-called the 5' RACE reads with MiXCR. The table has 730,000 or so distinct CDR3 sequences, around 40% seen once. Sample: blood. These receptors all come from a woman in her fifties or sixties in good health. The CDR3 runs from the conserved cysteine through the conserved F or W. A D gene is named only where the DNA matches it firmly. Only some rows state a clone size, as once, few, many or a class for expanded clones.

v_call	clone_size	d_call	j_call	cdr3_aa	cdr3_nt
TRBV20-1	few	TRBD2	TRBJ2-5	CSARDVSGGLIQETQYF	TGCAGTGCTAGAGATGTATCGGGGGGGCTTATTCAAGAGACCCAGTACTTC
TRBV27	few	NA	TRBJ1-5	CASSLRQFFQPQHF	TGTGCCAGCAGTTTAAGACAGTTTTTTCAGCCCCAGCATTTT
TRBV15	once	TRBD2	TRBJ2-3	CATSTGTRGFTDTQYF	TGTGCCACCAGCACCGGGACTAGGGGTTTTACAGATACGCAGTATTTT
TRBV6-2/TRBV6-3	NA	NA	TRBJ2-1	CASSSPDGIGNEQFF	TGTGCCAGCAGTTCCCCGGACGGGATCGGCAATGAGCAGTTCTTC
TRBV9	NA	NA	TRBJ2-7	CASSVGTGLTYEQYF	TGTGCCAGCAGCGTAGGAACAGGGCTGACCTACGAGCAGTACTTC
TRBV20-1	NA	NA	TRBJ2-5	CSAISLGAFRSQETQYF	TGCAGTGCTATCTCCCTGGGTGCGTTCAGATCCCAAGAGACCCAGTACTTC
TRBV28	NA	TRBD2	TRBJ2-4	CASSLDSGTNIQYF	TGTGCCAGCAGCTTAGATAGCGGGACGAACATTCAGTACTTC
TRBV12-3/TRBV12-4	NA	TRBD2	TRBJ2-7	CASRYLSGRASEQYF	TGTGCCAGCAGATACCTTAGCGGGAGGGCCTCAGAGCAGTACTTC
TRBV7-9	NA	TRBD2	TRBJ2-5	CASSSQAGRGGFETQYF	TGTGCCAGCAGCTCTCAGGCCGGGAGGGGCGGTTTTGAGACCCAGTACTTC
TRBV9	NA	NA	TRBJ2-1	CASSVSQAAVEQFF	TGTGCCAGCAGCGTCTCCCAAGCTGCGGTTGAGCAGTTCTTC
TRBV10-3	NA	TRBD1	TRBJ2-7	CASTGGTAEQYF	TGTGCCTCAACAGGGGGAACCGCTGAGCAGTACTTC
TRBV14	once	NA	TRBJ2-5	CASSGVGRETQYF	TGTGCCAGCAGTGGTGTAGGGAGAGAGACCCAGTACTTC
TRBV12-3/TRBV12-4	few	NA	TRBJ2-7	CASSYTAGTYNEQYF	TGTGCCAGCAGTTACACAGCTGGCACCTACAATGAGCAGTACTTC
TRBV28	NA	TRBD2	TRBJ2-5	CASNTIGTSGIETQYF	TGTGCCAGCAACACCATCGGGACTAGCGGGATTGAGACCCAGTACTTC
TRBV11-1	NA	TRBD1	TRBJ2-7	CASTSGDRFNEQYF	TGTGCCAGCACCTCCGGGGACAGGTTCAACGAGCAGTACTTC
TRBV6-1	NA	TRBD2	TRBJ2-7	CASNLSGGDEQYF	TGTGCCAGCAATCTTAGCGGGGGAGACGAGCAGTACTTC
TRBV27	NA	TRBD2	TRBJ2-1	CASNKGLAGDPNEQFF	TGTGCCAGCAATAAGGGGCTAGCGGGAGACCCCAATGAGCAGTTCTTC
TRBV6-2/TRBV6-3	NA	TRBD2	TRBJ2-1	CASKQGGGGEQFF	TGTGCCAGCAAACAGGGCGGCGGGGGGGAGCAGTTCTTC
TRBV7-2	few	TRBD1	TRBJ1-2	CASSSNVNTGAINYGYTF	TGTGCCAGCAGCTCAAACGTGAATACAGGGGCAATTAACTATGGCTACACCTTC
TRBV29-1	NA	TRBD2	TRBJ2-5	CSVGKTSVETQYF	TGCAGCGTTGGAAAGACTAGCGTCGAGACCCAGTACTTC
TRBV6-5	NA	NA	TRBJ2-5	CASSLDGQGTQYF	TGTGCCAGCAGTTTGGACGGCCAAGGGACCCAGTACTTC
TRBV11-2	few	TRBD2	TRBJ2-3	CASSLSSGMTDTQYF	TGTGCCAGCAGCTTATCTAGCGGGATGACAGATACGCAGTATTTT